Below are 21 T cell receptor beta chains sequenced from a single sample in a study of regulatory T cells in long-lasting Graves disease. Construction of the TCR beta libraries employed iRepertoire HTBI primers in conjunction with Arm-PCR of CDR3 regions. One entry per CDR3 protein results from TCRdb running MiXCR on the multiplex PCR reads. Found here are around 450,000 distinct CDR3 sequences, around 15% of them singletons; the top ten hold 10% to 15%. Time point reported: newly diagnosed GD, antithyroid drugs for less than 3 months. RNA isolated from PBMCs was used to make the TCR library. This same sample was also part of a study on T cells in Graves' hyperthyroidism and ophthalmopathy.

Sequences were derived from peripheral blood mononuclear cells (PBMCs), sampled at new diagnosis, from a patient treated with antithyroid drugs. The receptors stem from a man in his forties or fifties with Graves disease.

This clonotype has a handful of counts. The V call is TRBV27, the J call TRBJ2-3, with 10 bases identical to TRBD1. The CDR3 is 15 residues long. Looked up from germline, CDR1 is MNHEY and CDR2 is SMNVEV (reference sequence). Losses at the gene ends were 5 bases for V and 3 bases for J; bases not matched to a gene: 5. The DNA of the CDR3 is TGTGCCAGCAGTGCGGGACAGGGGTTGACAGATACGCAGTATTTT. This encodes CASSAGQGLTDTQYF.

The table lists this clonotype with many counts. The chain joins TRBV28 to TRBJ2-7; D call uncertain. V was shortened by 2 bases and J by 5 bases, with 16 bases between the two germline ends. The germline V gene encodes CDR1 MDHEN and CDR2 SYDVKM. The CDR3 runs to 15 residues. The CDR3 is CASSLIALSNHEQYF. The CDR3 DNA reads as TGTGCCAGCAGTTTAATTGCACTAAGCAACCACGAGCAGTACTTC. Variable domain in full (rest from reference TRBV28 and TRBJ2-7): DVKVTQSSRYLVKRTGEKVFLECVQDMDHENMFWYRQDPGLGLRLIYFSYDVKMKEKGDIPEGYSVSREKKERFSLILESASTNQTSMYLCASSLIALSNHEQYFGPGTRLTVT.

Ten or more counts support this clonotype. The chain joins TRBV12-3 or TRBV12-4 to TRBJ2-2; D perhaps matches TRBD2 (5 bases). Trimming cost V 5 bases and J 3 bases, with 16 bases left between them. The CDR3 has 16 residues. CDR3 bases: TGTGCCAGCAGTATCCCTCGCGGGCATGACACCGGGGAGCTGTTTTTT. Protein product: CASSIPRGHDTGELFF.

This clonotype was recorded many times. This chain connects TRBV12-5 to TRBJ2-3; unclear D gene. The V gene's germline CDR1 is LGHNT and CDR2 FRNRAP. With 5 bases removed from V and 1 base from J, the gap between germline ends came to 7 bases. The CDR3 sequence is 13 residues long. CDR3 bases: TGTGCTAGTGGTACCCAGCGCACAGATACGCAGTATTTT. Its protein product is CASGTQRTDTQYF.

Only a few counts were recorded for this clonotype. The V gene is TRBV27, the J gene TRBJ2-5, with 12 bases fitting TRBD2. The V gene's germline CDR1 is MNHEY and CDR2 SMNVEV (reference sequence). The CDR3 is 16 amino acids. V was clipped by 4 bases and J by 6 bases; unmatched bases: 9. The CDR3 DNA is TGTGCCAGCAGTTCTACTTGGACTAGCGGGACGAAGACCCAGTACTTC. Translating gives CASSSTWTSGTKTQYF.

This clonotype occurred many times. The chain couples TRBV10-3 to TRBJ2-5; a possible D gene is TRBD2 (5 bases). Trimming cost V 3 bases and J 5 bases, with 7 bases left between them. This CDR3 contains 12 residues. CDR1 and CDR2 (germline): ENHRY, SYGVKD. CDR3 sequence: CAISDSGETQYF. The CDR3 coding sequence is TGTGCCATCAGTGACAGCGGCGAGACCCAGTACTTC.

This sequence joins TRBV27 and TRBJ2-3, with TRBD1 matching over 8 bases. CDR3 size: 13 residues. Germline CDR1 is MNHEY and CDR2 is SMNVEV (reference sequence). CDR3 in amino acids: CQLDRGATDTQYF. The CDR3 region has the DNA TGTCAATTAGACAGGGGAGCTACAGATACGCAGTATTTT.

This clonotype was seen repeatedly, ten times or more. This chain joins TRBV9 and TRBJ2-7; D call uncertain. Trimming shortened V by 0 bases and J by 0 bases, and 10 bases separated the two germline ends. The germline V gene has CDR1 SGDLS and CDR2 YYNGEE. The CDR3 runs 15 residues. In DNA form, the CDR3 reads TGTGCCAGCAGCGTAGATGCGAGCAGCTCCTACGAGCAGTACTTC. Amino acid sequence: CASSVDASSSYEQYF.

This clonotype was seen ten or more times. The rearrangement joins TRBV12-3 or TRBV12-4 to TRBJ2-3; D unclear. The CDR3 is made up of 13 amino acids. Trimming took off 6 bases at V and 0 bases at J, with 7 bases between the two ends. CDR3 DNA: TGTGCCAGCAGGAAGACTAGCACAGATACGCAGTATTTT. Protein product: CASRKTSTDTQYF.

In its sample, this clonotype was seen many times. The genes are TRBV30 and TRBJ1-1; TRBD1 matches at 8 bases. Trimming cost V 2 bases and J 6 bases; bases outside gene matches: 11. This CDR3 spans 15 amino acids. Germline CDR1 reads GTSNPN; CDR2 reads SVGIG (reference sequence). The CDR3 is CAWSTKAGGYSEAFF. The CDR3 DNA sequence: TGTGCCTGGAGTACGAAGGCAGGGGGCTATTCTGAAGCTTTCTTT.

This clonotype was counted ten times or more. This chain uses TRBV7-2 with TRBJ1-6; D unresolved. The CDR3 has 15 amino acids. Trimming stripped 5 bases from V and 8 bases from J, with 16 bases between. Germline V gene lookup returns CDR1 SGHTA and CDR2 FQGNSA. CDR3 amino acids: CASSRPGPPDSPLHF. For the CDR3, the DNA is TGTGCCAGCAGCCGACCCGGGCCCCCTGATTCACCCCTCCACTTT.

This clonotype was seen ten or more times. V gene TRBV28 combines with J gene TRBJ1-1; possible D gene TRBD1, 6 bases. The germline V and J ends were trimmed by 6 bases and 6 bases, with 17 bases remaining between them. In germline, CDR1 is MDHEN, CDR2 SYDVKM. This CDR3 region has 14 residues. CDR3 sequence reads: CASRLTGLVAEAFF. CDR3 bases: TGTGCCAGCAGGCTAACAGGGTTGGTTGCTGAAGCTTTCTTT.

The chain recombines TRBV5-6 with TRBJ1-2; D is perhaps TRBD1 (5 bases). The CDR3 sequence is 13 residues long. Germline V gene sequence: CDR1 SGHDT, CDR2 YYEEEE. The V end was cut by 0 bases, the J end by 7 bases, with 10 bases between. The CDR3 sequence: CASSLEGLSGYTF. The CDR3 DNA reads as TGTGCCAGCAGCTTGGAGGGGCTGAGTGGCTACACCTTC.

The V gene is TRBV7-9, the J gene TRBJ2-1; TRBD2 agrees at 13 bases. Trimming cost V 5 bases and J 8 bases; bases outside gene matches: 9. The CDR3 is made up of 16 amino acids. CDR1 and CDR2 (germline): SEHNR, FQNEAQ (reference sequence). CDR3: CASSRGLAGVSDEQFF. For the CDR3, the DNA is TGTGCCAGCAGCCGCGGACTAGCGGGAGTTTCGGATGAGCAGTTCTTC.

The genes are TRBV5-1 and TRBJ2-7; weak D call: TRBD2 (5 bases). V was cut by 3 bases and J by 1 base, with 14 bases left in between. Germline-derived CDR1 and CDR2 are SGHRS and YFSETQ. This CDR3 region has 15 residues. CDR3 sequence: CASSSAPGISYEQYF. In DNA form, the CDR3 reads TGCGCCAGCAGCTCGGCCCCCGGGATATCCTACGAGCAGTACTTC.

This clonotype was seen many times. The junction departs from the called germline gene at one end, perhaps through a read error. The chain employs TRBV30 and TRBJ2-7, with 12 bases that match TRBD1. The germline V gene encodes CDR1 GTSNPN and CDR2 SVGIG (reference sequence). The CDR3 totals 14 residues. For the CDR3, the DNA is TGTGCCGGGAGGGACAGGGGGCGAAGGTACGAGCAGTACTTC. Protein: CAGRDRGRRYEQYF.

V usage is TRBV6-1 and J usage is TRBJ2-7; TRBD2 matches at 13 bases. With V trimmed by 5 bases and J by 2 bases, 3 bases remained unmatched. CDR3 length equals 15 residues. Germline V CDR1 and CDR2: MNHNS, SASEGT. The CDR3, as DNA: TGTGCCAGCAGTACGGGACTAGCGGGGACCTACGAGCAGTACTTC. This translates into CASSTGLAGTYEQYF.

J is TRBJ2-2 and V is TRBV6-9; TRBD1 agrees at 7 bases. V lost 4 bases and J lost 2; bases outside the gene matches: 4. The germline V gene has CDR1 MNHGY and CDR2 SVAAGI. The length of the CDR3 is 15 residues. The CDR3 is CASSSGQTNTGELFF. DNA for the CDR3: TGTGCCAGCAGTTCGGGACAGACTAACACCGGGGAGCTGTTTTTT.

The V and J genes are TRBV5-4 and TRBJ2-5; weak D call: TRBD2 (5 bases). This CDR3 is built from 15 residues. V was cut by 2 bases and J by 2 bases, with 13 bases left in between. Germline values: CDR1 SGHNT, CDR2 YYREEE (reference sequence). Written as DNA, the CDR3 is TGTGCCAGCAGCTTAACTAGGGTGGGACAAGAGACCCAGTACTTC. It specifies CASSLTRVGQETQYF.

This clonotype was counted a few times. The chain joins TRBV20-1 to TRBJ2-1; D might be TRBD1 or TRBD2, each matching 5 bases. Germline V gene data show CDR1 as DFQATT and CDR2 as SNEGSKA (reference sequence). Trimming cost V 6 bases and J 4 bases, with 34 bases left between them. The CDR3 has 20 residues. CDR3 sequence reads: CSAHVNPSRQRGALYNEQFF. CDR3 coding DNA: TGCAGTGCCCACGTGAACCCTAGCCGGCAAAGGGGAGCGTTGTACAATGAGCAGTTCTTC.

V is TRBV15 and J is TRBJ2-1; tentatively, D is TRBD1 or TRBD2 (5 bases each). This CDR3 comprises 13 residues. The V gene's germline CDR1 is LNHNV and CDR2 YYDKDF (reference sequence). The V end was cut by 6 bases, the J end by 8 bases, with 14 bases between. CDR3 bases: TGTGCCACCAGGAGGGACCTCCTCTATGAGCAGTTCTTC. Its translation: CATRRDLLYEQFF. The whole variable domain, filled in from reference TRBV15 and TRBJ2-1, reads DAMVIQNPRYQVTQFGKPVTLSCSQTLNHNVMYWYQQKSSQAPKLLFHYYDKDFNNEADTPDNFQSRRPNTSFCFLDIRSPGLGDTAMYLCATRRDLLYEQFFGPGTRLTVL.